These 24 T cell receptor beta chains came from one sample sequenced in a study of blood T cell repertoires in COVID-19 (TCRdb year 2020). The receptor library was made with the immunoSEQ multiplex PCR assay. Entries here come from immuneACCESS through TCRdb and include only in-frame sequences with V and J called. Some clones fail to appear in such tables; in the studies checked, an unresolved V gene covers under half of the shortfall, and the cause of the remainder is unknown. Counted in this sample were 160,000 or so clones; roughly 85% of them appeared once. About 5.8% of the sample is taken by the ten largest. Material: peripheral blood. All receptors come from a woman in her fifties or sixties with COVID-19, enrolled during active disease.

The rearrangement links TRBV13 to TRBJ2-5; TRBD2 aligns across 8 bases. Germline V gives CDR1 PRHDT, CDR2 FYEKMQ (reference sequence). Germline trimming cut 3 bases from V and 4 bases from J; bases unmatched to any gene: 7. CDR3 length: 15 amino acids. CDR3 region: CASSLRAGAGETQYF. CDR3 DNA sequence: TGTGCCAGCAGCTTGAGAGCGGGGGCGGGAGAGACCCAGTACTTC. Variable domain in full (rest from reference TRBV13 and TRBJ2-5): AAGVIQSPRHLIKEKRETATLKCYPIPRHDTVYWYQQGPGQDPQFLISFYEKMQSDKGSIPDRFSAQQFSDYHSELNMSSLELGDSALYFCASSLRAGAGETQYFGPGTRLLVL.

V gene TRBV27 combines with J gene TRBJ2-1, with 12 bases matching TRBD2. CDR1 is MNHEY, CDR2 SMNVEV, per germline (reference sequence). Trimming removed 7 bases from V and 2 bases from J; junction bases left unmatched: 12. This CDR3 has 18 amino acids. The CDR3 reads CASTRLAGAPNAYNEQFF. The DNA of the CDR3 is TGTGCCAGCACGAGACTAGCGGGGGCCCCGAATGCCTACAATGAGCAGTTCTTC.

The chain has TRBV11-3 and TRBJ2-1; a weak D match, TRBD2 (6 bases). V was pared by 5 bases and J by 2 bases, with 19 bases between. Germline V gives CDR1 SGHNT, CDR2 YENEEA. The CDR3 length is 17 residues. The CDR3 sequence: CASSRGGGGATYNEQFF. CDR3 sequence (DNA): TGTGCCAGCAGCCGCGGAGGTGGCGGGGCGACCTACAATGAGCAGTTCTTC.

This clone was seen only once. The V call is TRBV6-1, the J call TRBJ2-5, with TRBD2 matching over 11 bases. Germline V gene sequence: CDR1 MNHNS, CDR2 SASEGT. CDR3 length equals 17 residues. J gave up 5 bases and V 1 base, and 9 bases lay outside the gene matches. The CDR3: CASSEEVSGRGLETQYF. The CDR3 DNA reads TGTGCCAGCAGTGAAGAGGTTAGCGGGAGGGGGTTGGAGACCCAGTACTTC.

This chain joins TRBV6-5 and TRBJ1-1; D is possibly TRBD1 (5 bases). Germline CDR1 MNHEY, CDR2 SVGAGI. Trimming shortened V by 0 bases and J by 0 bases, and 8 bases separated the two germline ends. The CDR3 loop spans 15 amino acids. The CDR3 reads CASSYSRQMNTEAFF. The CDR3 nucleotides read TGTGCCAGCAGTTACTCGAGACAGATGAACACTGAAGCTTTCTTT.

The V and J genes are TRBV10-3 and TRBJ2-7, with D tentatively TRBD2 (5 bases). V lost 4 bases and J 3 bases, leaving 10 bases between the germline ends. This CDR3 region has 13 residues. The germline CDR1 and CDR2 sequences are ENHRY and SYGVKD. CDR3 bases: TGTGCCATCAGTGCAGGACTCGGCTACGAGCAGTACTTC. Protein product: CAISAGLGYEQYF.

This chain links TRBV19 with TRBJ1-5; possibly TRBD1 for D (5 bases). The CDR3 totals 14 residues. Trimming stripped 8 bases from V and 7 bases from J, with 18 bases between. Germline V lookup: CDR1 LNHDA, CDR2 SQIVND (reference sequence). CDR3 in DNA: TGTGCCAGTGCACAGGCAGACCTGGGGCAGCCCCAGCATTTT. It is translated as CASAQADLGQPQHF.

The sample holds one count of this clone. The chain has TRBV4-3 and TRBJ1-3; D ambiguous. The CDR3 has 15 residues. Per germline, CDR1 LGHNA and CDR2 YSLEER. V gave up 1 base and J gave up 0 bases, with 7 bases separating them. This CDR3 is CASSQAVSSGNTIYF. CDR3 coding DNA: TGCGCCAGCAGCCAAGCGGTGAGCTCTGGAAACACCATATATTTT.

The genes are TRBV7-2 and TRBJ2-2; 9 nucleotides align to TRBD2. The germline gives CDR1 SGHTA, CDR2 FQGNSA. The CDR3 length is 15 residues. J was trimmed by 6 bases and V by 3 bases; bases with no gene match: 5. CDR3 region: CASSLRGGAAGELFF. In DNA form, the CDR3 reads TGTGCCAGCAGCTTGCGCGGGGGGGCCGCCGGGGAGCTGTTTTTT.

This clone was picked up a small number of times. The rearrangement uses TRBV19 and TRBJ2-1; 9 bases agree with TRBD1. V lost 7 bases, J lost 8 bases, and 6 bases stayed unmatched. The CDR3 covers 13 residues. Germline V lookup: CDR1 LNHDA, CDR2 SQIVND (reference sequence). CDR3 sequence: CASNRQGDDEQFF. The CDR3 nucleotides are TGTGCCAGTAACCGACAGGGGGACGATGAGCAGTTCTTC.

This sequence joins TRBV24-1 and TRBJ2-1; 12 bases align to TRBD1. The ends lost 2 bases at V and 6 bases at J; junction bases unmatched: 4. The CDR3 is 16 amino acids. Germline V gives CDR1 KGHDR, CDR2 SFDVKD. The CDR3 loop reads CATSDSGTGGLNEQFF. For the CDR3, the DNA is TGTGCCACCAGTGATTCCGGGACAGGGGGCCTCAATGAGCAGTTCTTC.

The chain couples TRBV28 to TRBJ2-1; 8 bases match TRBD1. CDR3 length: 14 amino acids. The ends lost 2 bases at V and 8 bases at J; junction bases unmatched: 5. Germline V gene lookup returns CDR1 MDHEN and CDR2 SYDVKM. The CDR3 DNA is TGTGCCAGCAGTTTAAACAGGGGGTTCGATGAGCAGTTCTTC. Its translation: CASSLNRGFDEQFF.

This clone occurred once. The chain employs TRBV28 and TRBJ2-3, with 7 bases matching TRBD2. The CDR3 length is 15 residues. In germline, CDR1 is MDHEN, CDR2 SYDVKM. The V gene end was trimmed by 6 bases and the J gene end by 0 bases; junction bases not matched to a gene: 6. The CDR3 DNA follows: TGTGCCAGCAGCCCAAGCGGGGACAGCACAGATACGCAGTATTTT. This codes for CASSPSGDSTDTQYF.

CDR3 nucleotides: TGTGCCAGCAGCTTAGAGCTAGGCTTGGACACCGGGGAGCTGTTTTTT. Encoded protein: CASSLELGLDTGELFF. This chain joins TRBV11-2 and TRBJ2-2; D remains unclear. V dropped 0 bases and J dropped 3 bases, with 11 bases sitting between them. The CDR3 runs 16 residues. Germline CDR1 and CDR2: SGHAT and FQNNGV.

The CDR3 sequence is CASSDLAPDSPSGNTIYF. The CDR3 DNA follows: TGCGCCAGCAGTGATCTGGCCCCTGACAGCCCCTCTGGAAACACCATATATTTT. The chain is built from TRBV10-2 and TRBJ1-3; TRBD1 is a possible D gene (5 bases). The CDR3 covers 18 residues. The V end lost 3 bases, the J end lost 0 bases, and 18 bases lay between the germline ends. CDR1 and CDR2 from the germline V gene are WSHSY and SAAADI.

This sequence joins TRBV7-8 and TRBJ2-3; D is uncertain. Germline CDR1 is SGHVS and CDR2 is FQNEAQ. Trimming took off 3 bases at V and 5 bases at J, with 9 bases between the two ends. The CDR3 runs 13 residues. In DNA form, the CDR3 reads TGTGCCAGCAGCTTCTTAGGAGAAGATACGCAGTATTTT. This gives the protein CASSFLGEDTQYF.

This clone appeared a single time. This rearrangement joins TRBV12-3 or TRBV12-4 to TRBJ1-4; weak D call: TRBD1 (5 bases). The CDR3 loop spans 11 amino acids. The ends were cut back, 3 bases at V and 9 bases at J, with 5 bases in the middle. The CDR3 DNA reads TGTGCCAGCAGTTTGGGGCAAAAACTGTTTTTT. Translation: CASSLGQKLFF.

CDR3 bases: TGTGCCAGCAGCTTGTTGTTTATGGGGGGAGACATTCAGTACTTC. Translated, it gives CASSLLFMGGDIQYF. The genes are TRBV5-8 and TRBJ2-4; weak D call: TRBD2 (6 bases). The CDR3 runs to 15 residues. Trimming removed 1 base at V and 8 bases at J, with 16 bases between. Per germline, CDR1 SGHTS and CDR2 YDEGEE.

The chain has TRBV5-1 and TRBJ2-3; 16 bases map to TRBD2. Germline lookup yields CDR1 SGHRS and CDR2 YFSETQ. CDR3 size: 19 residues. V shed 0 bases and J 0 bases; nucleotides not matched to a gene: 4. CDR3 bases: TGCGCCAGCAGCTTGGAGCCGGGACTAGCGGGGGGGAGCACAGATACGCAGTATTTT. This encodes CASSLEPGLAGGSTDTQYF. The whole variable domain, remainder taken from reference TRBV5-1 and TRBJ2-3, is KAGVTQTPRYLIKTRGQQVTLSCSPISGHRSVSWYQQTPGQGLQFLFEYFSETQRNKGNFPGRFSGRQFSNSRSEMNVSTLELGDSALYLCASSLEPGLAGGSTDTQYFGPGTRLTVL.

The V gene is TRBV6-5, the J gene TRBJ1-5, with 7 bases lining up with TRBD1. J gave up 6 bases and V 6 bases, and 8 bases lay outside the gene matches. The V gene's germline CDR1 is MNHEY and CDR2 SVGAGI. The CDR3 is 14 residues long. The CDR3 DNA reads TGTGCCAGCAGAGAGACAGGGCAGGGTCAGCCCCAGCATTTT. Its translation: CASRETGQGQPQHF.

The rearrangement uses TRBV21-1 and TRBJ1-5; the table gives TRBD1 as D, unverified against the DNA. TRBV21-1 is reported as a pseudogene. The CDR3 totals 15 residues. In DNA, the CDR3 is TGTGCCAGCAGCAAACAGGGACAGCAAAATCAGCCCCAGCATTTT. Encoded protein: CASSKQGQQNQPQHF.

The CDR3 loop is CASSQGTGQETQYF. CDR3 bases: TGTGCCAGCAGTCAGGGGACAGGGCAAGAGACCCAGTACTTC. This chain links TRBV6-5 with TRBJ2-5; 9 nucleotides align to TRBD1. The CDR3 extends over 14 amino acids. Trimming at V came to 5 bases and at J to 2 bases, leaving 3 bases not matched to a gene. CDR1 is MNHEY and CDR2 is SVGAGI in the germline V gene.

The chain uses TRBV5-1 and TRBJ1-1; 9 nucleotides line up with TRBD1. CDR1 and CDR2 from the germline V gene are SGHRS and YFSETQ. With 4 bases clipped from V and 1 base from J, the junction kept 8 bases outside the gene matches. This CDR3 contains 16 residues. The DNA for the CDR3 is TGCGCCAGCAGCACGGGACAGGGAATTCAGAACACTGAAGCTTTCTTT. It encodes CASSTGQGIQNTEAFF.

The chain links TRBV4-1 to TRBJ2-7; D might be TRBD1 (5 bases). Germline loops: CDR1 MGHRA, CDR2 YSYEKL. The length of the CDR3 is 13 residues. Trimming removed 3 bases from V and 6 bases from J, with 12 bases in between. CDR3 region: CASSHPQGPEQYF. The CDR3 DNA reads TGCGCCAGCAGCCATCCGCAGGGTCCCGAGCAGTACTTC.